This T cell receptor (beta chain) was captured by sequencing in a study of Ad26.COV2.S vaccination and SARS-CoV-2 variants. This CDR3 has 16 amino acids. V shed 2 bases, J shed 3 bases, and the junction held 9 bases outside the gene matches. Germline V gene lookup returns CDR1 SGHRS and CDR2 YFSETQ. General study points: Spike-specific TCR breadth was greater after Ad26.COV2.S than placebo.

TCRdb keeps only in-frame clones here, not all; method: immunoSEQ multiplex PCR. The table lists approximately 420,000 clones, about 85% of them singletons, with more than 3% in the top ten. The treatment: about 20 received Ad26.COV2.S at low or high dose, single or two shots; 5 received placebo; per-sample allocation not given. At day 63 after the first vaccine or placebo injection, samples were drawn. To note about this clone: As yet, its antigen is unknown.

The gene calls are TRBV5-1 and TRBJ2-7; TRBD1 agrees at 9 bases. The source was peripheral blood, collected in a trial of Ad26.COV2.S vaccine versus placebo. The receptor's source is a person between 18 and 60 years old who received the Ad26.COV2.S COVID-19 vaccine or a placebo. Here the CDR3 reads CASSFEPGQGHYEQYF. DNA of the CDR3: TGCGCCAGCAGCTTTGAACCGGGACAGGGACACTACGAGCAGTACTTC.